Sequencing of this T cell receptor beta chain was carried out in a study of blood T cell repertoires in COVID-19. About the research overall: Samples came from the United States, Italy and Spain, spanning acute and convalescent COVID-19. The cDNA or gDNA used as material had been derived from T cells, B-cell-depleted T cells, or PBMCs.

This clone was counted between two and nine times. Germline V gene data show CDR1 as SGHNT and CDR2 as YENEEA. The CDR3 is made up of 20 amino acids. V dropped 0 bases and J dropped 0 bases, with 20 bases sitting between them. Authors' data handling: Cell counts per sample came from amplifying reference gene primers. Using immunoSEQ multiplex PCR, the repertoire was profiled, and TCRdb retains in-frame clones only, with some absent. That table furnishes V, J and clone size, whereas the DNA furnished D and trimming. The repertoire has about 170,000 clones, about 89% of them found once; the top ten carry about 3.5%.

The chain is built from TRBV11-3 and TRBJ1-4, with D possibly being TRBD1 (6 bases). The sequenced material came from peripheral blood. The origin of this receptor is a man in his 70s with acute or convalescent COVID-19. CDR3 protein: CASSLDPGTRAGATNEKLFF. For the CDR3, the DNA is TGTGCCAGCAGCTTAGATCCGGGGACAAGAGCGGGAGCAACTAATGAAAAACTGTTTTTT. Full variable domain (outside the CDR3, taken from reference TRBV11-3 and TRBJ1-4): EAGVVQSPRYKIIEKKQPVAFWCNPISGHNTLYWYLQNLGQGPELLIRYENEEAVDDSQLPKDRFSAERLKGVDSTLKIQPAELGDSAVYLCASSLDPGTRAGATNEKLFFGSGTQLSVL.